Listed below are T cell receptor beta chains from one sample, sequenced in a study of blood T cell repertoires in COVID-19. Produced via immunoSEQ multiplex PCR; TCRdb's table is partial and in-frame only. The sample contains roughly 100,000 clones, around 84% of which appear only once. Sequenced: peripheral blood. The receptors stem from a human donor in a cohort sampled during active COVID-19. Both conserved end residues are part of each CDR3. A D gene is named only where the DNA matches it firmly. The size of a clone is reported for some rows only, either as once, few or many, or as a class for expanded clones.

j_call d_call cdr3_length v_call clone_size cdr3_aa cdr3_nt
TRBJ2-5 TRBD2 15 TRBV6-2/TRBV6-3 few CASSDWRGNQETQYF TGTGCCAGCAGTGACTGGCGGGGGAACCAAGAGACCCAGTACTTC
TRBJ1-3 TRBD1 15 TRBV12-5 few CASGEGQGKGNTIYF TGTGCTAGTGGGGAGGGACAGGGGAAAGGAAACACCATATATTTT
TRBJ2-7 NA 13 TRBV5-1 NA CASSSAGTYEQYF TGCGCCAGCAGCTCGGCAGGAACCTACGAGCAGTACTTC
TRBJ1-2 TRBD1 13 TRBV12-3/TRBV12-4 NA CASSSGQNYGYTF TGTGCCAGCAGCTCGGGACAGAACTATGGCTACACCTTC
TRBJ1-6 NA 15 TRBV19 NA CASSIGGPLGSPLHF TGTGCCAGTAGTATTGGGGGCCCTCTGGGTTCACCCCTCCACTTT
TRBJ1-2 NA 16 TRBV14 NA CASSQRVVGPRGGYTF TGTGCCAGCAGCCAAAGGGTAGTGGGCCCGCGGGGTGGCTACACCTTC
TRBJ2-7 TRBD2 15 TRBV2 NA CASRGAGAYSYEQYF TGTGCCAGCAGGGGAGCGGGGGCTTACTCCTACGAGCAGTACTTC
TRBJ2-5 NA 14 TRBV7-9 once CASSLAGLQETQYF TGTGCCAGCAGCTTAGCGGGACTGCAAGAGACCCAGTACTTC
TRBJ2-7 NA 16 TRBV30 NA CAWSARLGTLSYEQYF TGTGCCTGGAGTGCGCGCCTCGGGACTCTGTCCTACGAGCAGTACTTC
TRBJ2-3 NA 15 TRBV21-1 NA CASSNGAGRSDTQYF TGTGCCAGCAGCAATGGCGCAGGTAGATCAGATACGCAGTATTTT
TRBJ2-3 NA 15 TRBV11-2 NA CASSLVSESTDTQYF TGTGCCAGCAGCTTAGTAAGCGAGTCGACAGATACGCAGTATTTT
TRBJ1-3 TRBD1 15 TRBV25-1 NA CASRETGAGGNTIYF TGTGCCAGCAGAGAGACAGGGGCCGGCGGAAACACCATATATTTT
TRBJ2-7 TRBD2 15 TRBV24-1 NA CATSHTSGVNYEQYF TGTGCCACCAGCCATACTAGCGGGGTCAACTACGAGCAGTACTTC
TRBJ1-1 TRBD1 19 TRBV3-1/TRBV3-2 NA CASSAPRGPRDDGGTEAFF TGTGCCAGCAGCGCCCCCAGGGGGCCCAGGGACGATGGTGGCACTGAAGCTTTCTTT
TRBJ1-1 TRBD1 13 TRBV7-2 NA CASSAGQGLKAFF TGTGCCAGCAGCGCCGGACAGGGTCTTAAAGCTTTCTTT
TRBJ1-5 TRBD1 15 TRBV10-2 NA CASSTGTGRNQPQHF TGCGCCAGCAGCACCGGGACAGGTAGAAATCAGCCCCAGCATTTT
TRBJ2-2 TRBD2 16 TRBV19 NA CASSIRLASGTGELFF TGTGCCAGTAGTATACGACTAGCGTCGGGCACCGGGGAGCTGTTTTTT
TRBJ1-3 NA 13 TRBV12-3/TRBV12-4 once CASRMRRGNTIYF TGTGCCAGCAGGATGCGCCGGGGAAACACCATATATTTT
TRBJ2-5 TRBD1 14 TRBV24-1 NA CATSARTGVETQYF TGTGCCACCAGTGCCCGGACAGGGGTGGAGACCCAGTACTTC
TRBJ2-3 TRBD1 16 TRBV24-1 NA CATSDSGQSYTDTQYF TGTGCCACCAGTGATTCGGGACAGAGCTACACAGATACGCAGTATTTT
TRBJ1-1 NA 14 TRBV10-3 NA CATRSGGVNTEAFF TGTGCCACCCGGTCGGGGGGGGTGAACACTGAAGCTTTCTTT
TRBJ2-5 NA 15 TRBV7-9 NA CASSLAQMYQETQYF TGTGCCAGCAGCTTAGCCCAGATGTACCAAGAGACCCAGTACTTC
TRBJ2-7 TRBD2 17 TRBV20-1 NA CSASRLAGTASSYEQYF TGCAGTGCTAGTAGGCTAGCGGGGACCGCCTCCTCCTACGAGCAGTACTTC
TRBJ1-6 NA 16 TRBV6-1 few CASSEQVYSGNSPLHF TGTGCCAGCAGTGAACAGGTTTATTCAGGGAATTCACCCCTCCACTTT
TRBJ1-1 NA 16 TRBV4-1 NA CASSLNSGGAETEAFF TGCGCCAGCAGCTTAAACTCTGGGGGGGCTGAAACTGAAGCTTTCTTT
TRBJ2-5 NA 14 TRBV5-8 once CASSGGTLQETQYF TGTGCCAGCAGCGGGGGGACCCTCCAAGAGACCCAGTACTTC
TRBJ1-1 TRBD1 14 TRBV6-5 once CASSKTGAGTEAFF TGTGCCAGCAGTAAGACAGGGGCGGGCACTGAAGCTTTCTTT
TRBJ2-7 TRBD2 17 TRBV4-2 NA CASSQASGAAGGNEQYF TGTGCCAGCAGCCAAGCCTCGGGAGCCGCCGGGGGGAACGAGCAGTACTTC
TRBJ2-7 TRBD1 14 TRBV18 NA CASSLGQASYEQYF TGTGCCAGCTCCCTTGGACAGGCGTCCTACGAGCAGTACTTC
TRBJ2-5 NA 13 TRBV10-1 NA CASNNYLQETQYF TGCGCCAGCAACAACTACCTCCAAGAGACCCAGTACTTC
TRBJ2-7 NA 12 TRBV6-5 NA CASSYGGHEQYF TGTGCCAGCAGTTACGGTGGCCATGAGCAGTACTTC
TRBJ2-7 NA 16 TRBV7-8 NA CASSLAIGAGPYEQYF TGTGCCAGCAGCTTAGCGATAGGCGCAGGCCCTTACGAGCAGTACTTC
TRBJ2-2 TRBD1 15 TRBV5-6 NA CASSPRQGAGGELFF TGTGCCAGCAGCCCACGACAGGGGGCCGGCGGGGAGCTGTTTTTT
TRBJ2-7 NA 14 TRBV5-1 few CASSWGTRSYEQYF TGCGCCAGCAGCTGGGGGACACGCTCCTACGAGCAGTACTTC
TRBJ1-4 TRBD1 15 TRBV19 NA CASSIQGATNEKLFF TGTGCCAGTAGTATCCAGGGGGCAACTAATGAAAAACTGTTTTTT
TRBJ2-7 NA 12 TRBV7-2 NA CASSLTRYEQYF TGTGCCAGCAGCTTGACTAGATACGAGCAGTACTTC
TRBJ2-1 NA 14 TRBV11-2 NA CASSLVPKGNEQFF TGTGCCAGCAGCTTAGTCCCTAAGGGGAATGAGCAGTTCTTC
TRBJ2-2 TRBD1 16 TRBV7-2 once CASSWRTGGDTGELFF TGTGCCAGCAGCTGGAGGACAGGGGGCGACACCGGGGAGCTGTTTTTT
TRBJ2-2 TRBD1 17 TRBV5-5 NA CASSSGTGFSETGELFF TGTGCCAGCAGCTCCGGGACAGGGTTTTCGGAAACCGGGGAGCTGTTTTTT
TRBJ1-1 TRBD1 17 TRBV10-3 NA CAISESRQGAMNTEAFF TGTGCCATCAGTGAGTCCCGGCAGGGGGCGATGAACACTGAAGCTTTCTTT
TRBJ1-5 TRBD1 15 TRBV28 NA CASSLGTGGRQPQHF TGTGCCAGCAGTCTAGGGACAGGGGGGAGGCAGCCCCAGCATTTT
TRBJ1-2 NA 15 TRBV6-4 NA CASSPDPGNNYGYTF TGTGCCAGCAGCCCCGATCCAGGGAATAACTATGGCTACACCTTC
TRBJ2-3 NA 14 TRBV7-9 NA CASTSSRERDTQYF TGTGCCAGCACCTCATCTCGAGAGCGAGATACGCAGTATTTT
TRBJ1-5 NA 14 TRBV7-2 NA CASSFSGGNQPQHF TGTGCCAGCAGCTTTAGCGGGGGCAATCAGCCCCAGCATTTT
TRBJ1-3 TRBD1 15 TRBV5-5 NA CASSWTGSSGNTIYF TGTGCCAGCAGCTGGACAGGGTCCTCTGGAAACACCATATATTTT